Listed below are T cell receptor beta chains from one sample, sequenced in a study of cytomegalovirus exposure and HLA in healthy donors. Data came from immunoSEQ multiplex PCR; TCRdb stores just in-frame clones and leaves some out. Of approximately 120,000 clones in the sample, over 60% are singletons; the top ten hold 1.9%. Material for sequencing was PBMCs. The receptors shown here come from a man between 50 and 59 years old in good health and CMV-seronegative. Both conserved end residues are part of each CDR3.

J gene,V gene,CDR3 protein
TRBJ1-3,TRBV7-9,CASSFWSSLSGNTIYF
TRBJ1-2,TRBV7-2,CASSLERQGGGYTF
TRBJ1-1,TRBV7-9,CASSFPPHTGGITEAFF
TRBJ2-1,TRBV25-1,CASSRGQVEQFF
TRBJ1-5,TRBV10-2,CASSERDSNQPQHF
TRBJ1-3,TRBV4-3,CASSQERAQYSGNTIYF
TRBJ1-2,TRBV6-1,CASSPARGYGYTF
TRBJ1-5,TRBV2,CASRASARVQPQHF
TRBJ1-2,TRBV15,CATSRGTGGNYGYTF
TRBJ1-1,TRBV5-1,CASSSRQGGTEAFF
TRBJ2-3,TRBV6-4,CASSPDRATDTQYF
TRBJ2-3,TRBV13,CASSPRLEGTDTQYF
TRBJ1-2,TRBV5-1,CASSATGLTNYGYTF
TRBJ1-1,TRBV4-2,CASSPRDMNTEAFF
TRBJ1-2,TRBV5-1,CASSAGQLYGYTF
TRBJ1-6,TRBV6-6,CASSYTGVDNSPLHF
TRBJ2-2,TRBV15,CATSRDTEPGELFF
TRBJ1-5,TRBV15,CATSAGGDQPQHF
TRBJ2-1,TRBV5-1,CASSSSGGAYNEQFF
TRBJ1-4,TRBV10-3,CAISEGGVNEKLFF
TRBJ1-1,TRBV2,CASTLSQNTEAFF
TRBJ2-5,TRBV13,CASSLAPTGSPGETQYF
TRBJ1-2,TRBV11-2,CASSLSPSAGANYGYTF
TRBJ2-5,TRBV5-4,CASSPSGGEETQYF
TRBJ2-7,TRBV7-8,CASSPDRALGYEQYF
TRBJ2-4,TRBV2,CASSGTGTKNIQYF
TRBJ2-7,TRBV6-5,CASSYSRYEQYF
TRBJ2-3,TRBV11-3,CASSLGGGATDTQYF
TRBJ2-3,TRBV9,CASSVEPAGGFTDTQYF
TRBJ1-2,TRBV7-9,CASSLEGVHYGYTF
TRBJ2-1,TRBV4-1,CASSFERGGRDEQFF
TRBJ1-2,TRBV7-9,CASSSRQGESGYTF
TRBJ1-2,TRBV6-1,CASSPGGGTLGYTF
TRBJ1-1,TRBV2,CASSIRSEAFF
TRBJ2-6,TRBV4-2,CASSQVMEGRGSGANVLTF
TRBJ1-1,TRBV4-1,CASSQAPGVWGTEAFF
TRBJ1-1,TRBV6-4,CASSRAGGITEAFF
TRBJ1-1,TRBV7-9,CASSPGGLVTEAFF
TRBJ2-2,TRBV7-2,CASSLGWTSATGELFF